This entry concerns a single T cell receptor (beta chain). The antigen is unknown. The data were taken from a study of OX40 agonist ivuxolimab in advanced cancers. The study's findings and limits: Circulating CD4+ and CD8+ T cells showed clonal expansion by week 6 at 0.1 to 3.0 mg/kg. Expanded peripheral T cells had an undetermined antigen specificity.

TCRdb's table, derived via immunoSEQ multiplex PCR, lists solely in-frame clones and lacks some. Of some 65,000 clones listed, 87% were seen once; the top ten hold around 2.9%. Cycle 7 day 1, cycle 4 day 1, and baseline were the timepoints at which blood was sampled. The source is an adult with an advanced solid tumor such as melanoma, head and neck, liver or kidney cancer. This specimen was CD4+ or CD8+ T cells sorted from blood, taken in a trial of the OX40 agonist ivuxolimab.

The CDR3 coding sequence is TGCGCCAGCAGCCAAGACGCAGGGGGCGGGATCTATGGCTACACCTTC. This encodes CASSQDAGGGIYGYTF. This sequence joins TRBV4-1 and TRBJ1-2, with 8 bases lining up with TRBD1. The V and J ends lost 0 bases and 4 bases, in that order; junction bases with no gene match: 7. Germline CDR1 and CDR2: MGHRA and YSYEKL. The length of the CDR3 is 16 residues.